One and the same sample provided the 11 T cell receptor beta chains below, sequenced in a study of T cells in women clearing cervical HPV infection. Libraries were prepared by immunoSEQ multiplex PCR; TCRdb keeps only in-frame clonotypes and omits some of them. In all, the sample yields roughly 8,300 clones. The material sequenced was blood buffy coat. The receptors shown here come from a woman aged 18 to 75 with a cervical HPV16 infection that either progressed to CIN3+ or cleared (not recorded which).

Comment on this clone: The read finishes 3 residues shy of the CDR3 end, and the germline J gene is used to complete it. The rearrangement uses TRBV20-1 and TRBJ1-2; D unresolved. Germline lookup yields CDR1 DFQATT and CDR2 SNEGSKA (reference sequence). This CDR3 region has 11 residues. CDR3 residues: CSASLVGRYTF. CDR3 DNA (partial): TGCAGTGCTAGCCTAGTCGGCCGC.

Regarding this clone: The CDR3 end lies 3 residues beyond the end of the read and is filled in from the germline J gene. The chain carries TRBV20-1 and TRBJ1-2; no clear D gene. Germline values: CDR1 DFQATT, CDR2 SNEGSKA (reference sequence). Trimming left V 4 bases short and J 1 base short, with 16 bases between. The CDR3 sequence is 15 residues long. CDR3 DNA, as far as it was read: TGCAGTGCTACAAAGCGGGCCGACGGTAACTATGGC. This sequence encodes CSATKRADGNYG. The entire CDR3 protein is CSATKRADGNYGYTF.

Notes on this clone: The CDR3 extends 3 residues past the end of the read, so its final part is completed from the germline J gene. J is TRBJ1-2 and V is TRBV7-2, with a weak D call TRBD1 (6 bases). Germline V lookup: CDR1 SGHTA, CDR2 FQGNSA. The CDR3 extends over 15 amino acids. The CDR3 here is CASRSEPGGTDTYTF. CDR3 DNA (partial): TGTGCCAGCAGATCAGAACCGGGGGGCACAGATACC.

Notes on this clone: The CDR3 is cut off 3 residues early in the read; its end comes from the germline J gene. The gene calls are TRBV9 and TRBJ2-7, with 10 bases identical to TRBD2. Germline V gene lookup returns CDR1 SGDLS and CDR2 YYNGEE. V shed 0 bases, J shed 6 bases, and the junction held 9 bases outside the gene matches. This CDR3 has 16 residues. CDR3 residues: CASSVGVAGGLVEQYF. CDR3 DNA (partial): TGTGCCAGCAGCGTAGGGGTAGCGGGGGGCCTTGTCGAG.

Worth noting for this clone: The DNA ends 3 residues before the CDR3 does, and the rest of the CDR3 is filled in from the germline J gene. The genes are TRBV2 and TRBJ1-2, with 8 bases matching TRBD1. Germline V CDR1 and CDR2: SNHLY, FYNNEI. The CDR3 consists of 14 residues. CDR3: CASSIGTGSYDYTF. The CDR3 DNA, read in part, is TGTGCCAGCAGTATAGGGACAGGCTCCTACGAC.

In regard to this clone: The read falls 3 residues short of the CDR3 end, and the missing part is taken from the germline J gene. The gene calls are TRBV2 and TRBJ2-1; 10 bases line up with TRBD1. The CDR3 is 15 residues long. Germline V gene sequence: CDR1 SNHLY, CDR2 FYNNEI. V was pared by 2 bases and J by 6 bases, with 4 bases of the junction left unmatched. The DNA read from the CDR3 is TGTGCCAGCAGTGAATGGGGGACAGGGGTCAATGAG. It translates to CASSEWGTGVNE. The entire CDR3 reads CASSEWGTGVNEQFF.

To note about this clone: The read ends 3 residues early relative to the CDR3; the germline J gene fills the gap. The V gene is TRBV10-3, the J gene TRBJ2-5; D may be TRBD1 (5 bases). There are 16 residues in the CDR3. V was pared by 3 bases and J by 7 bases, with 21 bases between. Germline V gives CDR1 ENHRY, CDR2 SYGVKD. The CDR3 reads CAISDQAGSPPRTQYF. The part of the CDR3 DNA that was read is TGTGCCATCAGTGATCAAGCAGGGTCCCCCCCAAGGACC.

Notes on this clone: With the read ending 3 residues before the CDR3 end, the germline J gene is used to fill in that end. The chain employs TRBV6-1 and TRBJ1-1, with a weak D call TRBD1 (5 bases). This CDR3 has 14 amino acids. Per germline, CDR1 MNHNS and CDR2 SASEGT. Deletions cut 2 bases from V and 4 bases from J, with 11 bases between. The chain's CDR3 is CASSESQGVTEAFF. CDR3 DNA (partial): TGTGCCAGCAGTGAAAGTCAGGGAGTCACTGAA.

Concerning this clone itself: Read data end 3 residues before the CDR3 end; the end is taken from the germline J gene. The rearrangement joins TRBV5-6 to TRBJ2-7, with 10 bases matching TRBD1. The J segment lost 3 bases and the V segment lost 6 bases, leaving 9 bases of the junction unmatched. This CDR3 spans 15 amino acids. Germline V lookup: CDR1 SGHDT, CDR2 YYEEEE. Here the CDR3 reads CASTRQGAGRYEQYF. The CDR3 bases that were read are TGTGCCAGCACGAGACAGGGGGCTGGGCGCTACGAG. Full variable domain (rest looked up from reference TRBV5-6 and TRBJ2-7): DAGVTQSPTHLIKTRGQQVTLRCSPKSGHDTVSWYQQALGQGPQFIFQYYEEEERQRGNFPDRFSGHQFPNYSSELNVNALLLGDSALYLCASTRQGAGRYEQYFGPGTRLTVT.

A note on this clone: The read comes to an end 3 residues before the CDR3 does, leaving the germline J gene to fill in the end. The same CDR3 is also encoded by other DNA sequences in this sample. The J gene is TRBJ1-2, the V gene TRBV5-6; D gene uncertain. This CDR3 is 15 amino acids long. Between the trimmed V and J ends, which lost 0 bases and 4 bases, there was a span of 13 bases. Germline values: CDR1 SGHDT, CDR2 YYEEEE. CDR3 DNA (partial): TGTGCCAGCAGCTTGGATACGCGGGCTGTCTATGGC. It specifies CASSLDTRAVYG. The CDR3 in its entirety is CASSLDTRAVYGYTF.

The CDR3 region is CASLGDRAEAFF. The CDR3 DNA, read in part, is TGTGCCAGCTTGGGCGATCGCGCTGAA. The chain carries TRBV18 and TRBJ1-1; D is ambiguous. The read is 3 residues too short to cover the CDR3 end, so that end is filled in from the germline J gene. CDR1 is KGHSH and CDR2 is LQKENI in the germline V gene. V shed 7 bases and J shed 6 bases, with 12 bases lying between them. This CDR3 has 12 residues.